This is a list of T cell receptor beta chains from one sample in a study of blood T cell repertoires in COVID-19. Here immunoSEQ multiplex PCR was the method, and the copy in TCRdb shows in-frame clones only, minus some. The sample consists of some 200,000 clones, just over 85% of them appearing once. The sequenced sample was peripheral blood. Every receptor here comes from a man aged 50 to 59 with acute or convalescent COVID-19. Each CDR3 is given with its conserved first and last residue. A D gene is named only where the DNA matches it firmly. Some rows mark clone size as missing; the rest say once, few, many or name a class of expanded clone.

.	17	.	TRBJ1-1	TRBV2	TGTGCCAGCAGTGAGGGGAGGGAGTGGGTATATGACACTGAAGCTTTCTTT	CASSEGREWVYDTEAFF
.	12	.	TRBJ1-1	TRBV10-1	TGCGCCAGCAGCGGGGGACCCACTGAAGCTTTCTTT	CASSGGPTEAFF
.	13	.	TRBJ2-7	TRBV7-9	TGTGCCAGCAGCTTAGTTATCGCCGGGTCCCCGTACTTC	CASSLVIAGSPYF
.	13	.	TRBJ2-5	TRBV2	TGTGCCAGCAGTTATGGGCAGGTGGAGACCCAGTACTTC	CASSYGQVETQYF
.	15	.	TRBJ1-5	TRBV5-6	TGTGCCAGCAGCTTGGGCGGGGGCAGCAATCAGCCCCAGCATTTT	CASSLGGGSNQPQHF
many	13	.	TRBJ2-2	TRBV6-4	TGTGCCAGCAGTGAAGGGGCCTCCGGGGAGCTGTTTTTT	CASSEGASGELFF
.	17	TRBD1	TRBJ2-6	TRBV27	TGTGCCAGCAGTAAGGACAGGGCGAACTCTGGGGCCAACGTCCTGACTTTC	CASSKDRANSGANVLTF
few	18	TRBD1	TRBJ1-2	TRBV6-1	TGTGCCAGCAGTGATGCACGCGGGACAGGGTCCACCAACTATGGCTACACCTTC	CASSDARGTGSTNYGYTF
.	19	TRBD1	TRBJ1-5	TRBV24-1	TGTGCCACCAGTGACCCCGGACAGGGAACAACTAATAGCAATCAGCCCCAGCATTTT	CATSDPGQGTTNSNQPQHF
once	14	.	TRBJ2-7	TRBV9	TGTGCCAGCAGCGTAGACAGGGTTCGGAACGAGCAGTACTTC	CASSVDRVRNEQYF
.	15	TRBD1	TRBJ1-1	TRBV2	TGTGCCAGCAGTTTGGACAGGTCCAGGGCCACTGAAGCTTTCTTT	CASSLDRSRATEAFF
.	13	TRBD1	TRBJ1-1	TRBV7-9	TGTGCCAGCAGCTTAGCACAGGGGATTGAAGCTTTCTTT	CASSLAQGIEAFF
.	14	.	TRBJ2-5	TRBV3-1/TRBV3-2	TGTGCCAGCAGCCTGATCAGGGGCCAAGAGACCCAGTACTTC	CASSLIRGQETQYF
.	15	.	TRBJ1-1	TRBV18	TGTGCCAGCTCACCACAGGAGGTTGAGAACACTGAAGCTTTCTTT	CASSPQEVENTEAFF
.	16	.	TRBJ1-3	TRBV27	TGTGCCAGCAGACAACACTCTGCCGGGACTGGAAACACCATATATTTT	CASRQHSAGTGNTIYF
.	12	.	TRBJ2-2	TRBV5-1	TGCGCCAGCACCGAGGGTTTCGGGGAGCTGTTTTTT	CASTEGFGELFF
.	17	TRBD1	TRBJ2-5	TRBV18	TGTGCCAGCTCACCCCTCGACAGGGGCCAGAGCCAAGAGACCCAGTACTTC	CASSPLDRGQSQETQYF
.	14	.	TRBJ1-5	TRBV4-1	TGCGCCAGCAGCCATCAGTATAGCAATCAGCCCCAGCATTTT	CASSHQYSNQPQHF
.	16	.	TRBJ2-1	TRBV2	TGTGCCAGCAGTAGCCCCTTAGGGGTGACCTACAATGAGCAGTTCTTC	CASSSPLGVTYNEQFF
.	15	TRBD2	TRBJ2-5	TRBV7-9	TGTGCCAGCAGCCGCCTAGCGGGGGGACAAGAGACCCAGTACTTC	CASSRLAGGQETQYF
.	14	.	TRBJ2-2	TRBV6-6	TGTGCCAGCAGGCGAAATACGAACACCGGGGAGCTGTTTTTT	CASRRNTNTGELFF
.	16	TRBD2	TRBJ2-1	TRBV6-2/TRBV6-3	TGTGCCAGCAGTTCGCCGGGACTAGCGGCCTACAATGAGCAGTTCTTC	CASSSPGLAAYNEQFF
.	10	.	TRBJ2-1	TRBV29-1	TGCACCATCGACAGAGGAGAGCAGTTCTTC	CTIDRGEQFF
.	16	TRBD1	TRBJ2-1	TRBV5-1	TGCGCCAGCAGTCCGGACGGGGACAGCTCCTACAATGAGCAGTTCTTC	CASSPDGDSSYNEQFF
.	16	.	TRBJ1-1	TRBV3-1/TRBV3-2	TGTGCCAGCAGCGCACGACAGGCAGGGCGAGGCACTGAAGCTTTCTTT	CASSARQAGRGTEAFF
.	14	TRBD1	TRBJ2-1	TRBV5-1	TGCGCCAGCAGCTTGGTACAGGGGGTCCACGAGCAGTTCTTC	CASSLVQGVHEQFF
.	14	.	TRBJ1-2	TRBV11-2	TGTGCCAGCAGCCATACGCTAGGATTCTATGGCTACACCTTC	CASSHTLGFYGYTF
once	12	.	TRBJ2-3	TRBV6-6	TGTGCCAGCAGTAGGGAGTGGGATACGCAGTATTTT	CASSREWDTQYF